This T cell receptor (beta chain) is drawn from a study of cytomegalovirus exposure and HLA in healthy donors. Primers for the PCR totalled 60 Vbeta and 13 Jbeta. Generated by immunoSEQ multiplex PCR, the TCRdb table keeps only in-frame clones and is missing some. Of about 160,000 clones listed, over 60% are singletons. On this clone itself: Antigen unknown.

When sampled, the donors appeared nominally healthy, though they likely had unrecorded immune exposures. Regarding the study as a whole: For most subjects, TCR beta sequences were reported to predict HLA-A and HLA-B alleles with accuracy. Cytomegalovirus association was assigned to about 150 TCR beta chains.

The TCR originated in a woman in her forties or fifties in good health and CMV-seropositive. The sample was PBMCs.

The CDR3 loop is CASSPVETGVREQYF. CDR3 coding DNA: TGTGCCAGCAGCCCCGTTGAGACTGGAGTGCGCGAGCAGTACTTC. This chain joins TRBV6-5 and TRBJ2-7, with D uncertain. In germline, CDR1 is MNHEY, CDR2 SVGAGI. The CDR3 totals 15 residues. Deletions cut 6 bases from V and 6 bases from J, with 21 bases between.